This T cell receptor (beta chain) was identified in a study of blood T cell repertoires in COVID-19. Overall study context: Sites in the United States, Italy and Spain provided acute and convalescent COVID-19 samples. Sources were T cells, B-cell-depleted T cells, or PBMCs; the material itself was cDNA or gDNA.

Assay used: immunoSEQ multiplex PCR; TCRdb lists only in-frame clones, some missing. The sample shows about 180,000 clones, about 83% of them seen only once. This CDR3 comprises 15 residues. V shed 4 bases, J shed 3 bases, and the junction held 5 bases outside the gene matches. Germline CDR1 is SGHVS and CDR2 is FNYEAQ. One Seattle source followed patients from active infection through their disease course. This chain uses TRBV7-6 with TRBJ2-7, with TRBD1 matching over 11 bases. The TCR was taken from an older woman with COVID-19, enrolled during active disease. The specimen was peripheral blood. CDR3 DNA sequence: TGTGCCAGCAGCTCCGGACAGGGGGCGTACTACGAGCAGTACTTC. Amino acids: CASSSGQGAYYEQYF.